The subject of this entry is one T cell receptor beta chain. It has no known antigen specificity. No base qualities exist here, and no much larger clone lies one base off it. Trimmed from V: 5 bases; trimmed from J: 0 bases; junction bases lacking a gene match: 6. The germline V gene yields MDHEN for CDR1 and SYDVKM for CDR2. The CDR3 numbers 17 residues from cysteine through phenylalanine. Only the CDR3 region is kept as DNA, spanning 51 bases read in frame from base 1. The sample belongs to a study of T cells in Graves' hyperthyroidism and ophthalmopathy (dated by TCRdb to the late 2010s). Regarding the complete study: Peripheral blood was sampled at the time of initial diagnosis, prior to any treatment. A discovery cohort of roughly 100 patients, roughly 45 with Graves' ophthalmopathy and about 58 with stable Graves' hyperthyroidism, was used to find distinguishing TCR V-J signatures. An independent validation cohort of around 20 hyperthyroidism patients and 15 or so patients who later progressed to ophthalmopathy tested prospective prediction of ophthalmopathy. The 100 discovery patients were randomly split 7:3 into training and test sets. In addition, the study compared T-cell repertoires in thyroid tissue and in blood from several Graves' hyperthyroidism patients. Once sampling was done, hyperthyroidism patients were given methimazole at a starting dose of 30 mg daily, whereas ophthalmopathy patients were given high-dose intravenous methylprednisolone. TCR Vbeta CDR3 sequencing of approximately 140 peripheral blood samples (43 ophthalmopathy, some 75 hyperthyroidism and approximately 17 progressor patients) is reported in the paper. On the study overall, not on this receptor specifically: Most expanded thyroid clonotypes (frequency above 0.001) were also detected in blood, a finding suggesting that blood repertoires may reflect thyroid immune responses. In validation, the model predicted progression to ophthalmopathy a median of roughly six months before onset, with 65% to 71% sensitivity and around 76% specificity. A 13 V-J signature model separated ophthalmopathy from stable hyperthyroidism, with just over 85% sensitivity and roughly 84% specificity in cross-validation and 80%/75% in testing. No statistical method was used to set the sample size in advance, and investigators knew the group allocation.

A patient counted as having stable Graves' hyperthyroidism if no progression to ophthalmopathy occurred over 18 months of follow-up. Hyperthyroidism patients were aged 18 to 65 years and newly diagnosed, with disease duration of less than 2 months. Patients with uncontrolled infections, other autoimmune diseases, pregnancy or lactation were excluded. Clinical symptoms, serum thyroxine and TRAb, thyroid ultrasound, and orbital computed tomography formed the basis for the diagnoses. Ficoll-Paque density gradient centrifugation was used to isolate PBMCs from around 10 ml of fresh peripheral blood. Total RNA was extracted with Trizol reagent, and quality was checked on an Agilent 2100 Bioanalyzer. The TCR beta CDR3 regions were amplified from the RNA transcripts. For the first round of RT-PCR on the TCR CDR3, the HTBI primer set was used together with the Qiagen OneStep RT-PCR kit. The libraries were constructed in a second round of multiplex PCR and then size-selected and purified. Sequencing of the libraries was done on an Illumina HiSeq2000 using paired-end 100 bp reads. Regarding the original processing steps: SOAPnuke was used to process the raw data, throwing out any read that contained adapters or uncalled bases, had a mean Phred below 15, or lacked an exact constant-primer or identifier match. High-quality paired reads were merged with COPE v1.2.5, and unique nucleotide sequences were defined as clonotypes. MiTCR v1.1 was used to align the clonotypes against IMGT TRBV, TRBD and TRBJ reference segments. The analysis was restricted to V-J combinations with a frequency above 0.0001, which together covered approximately 99% of the repertoires. The TCS score was defined as F50 (clonal expansion) divided by E x V (chaos), with BLOSUM62-based TCRdist calculated between CDR3 peptides within each V-J. Welch's t-statistics and random forest reduced 500 to 550 V-J features to under 15, which were used in a naive Bayes classifier (R e1071). The similarity between thyroid and blood repertoires was quantified using the Morisita-Horn index. TCRdb reworked the public reads: Q25 trimming with fastp, MiXCR clone assembly, productive beta chains retained. Rows are unified per CDR3 protein, each entry keeping the most common DNA and genes. TCRdb, not the original authors, processed these V and J calls. This sample comprises around 760,000 distinct CDR3 sequences, under 45% of them detected only once. The top ten clones comprise 31% of the sample.

Sample: blood. The chain is made from TRBV28 and TRBJ2-6; 8 bases in the middle match TRBD1. The sequence derives from a middle-aged woman with Graves' hyperthyroidism. The nucleotide sequence is given as TGTGCCAGCAGTCCCGGACAGGGCGTCTCTGGGGCCAACGTCCTGACTTTC. It is translated as CASSPGQGVSGANVLTF.